What follows describes a single TCR beta chain. Other DNA sequences of this sample code for an identical CDR3. This sample was included in a study of shared clonotypes between healthy human individuals. In germline, CDR1 is KGHSH, CDR2 LQKENI. CDR3 length equals 16 residues. V was cut by 2 bases and J by 1 base, with 13 bases left in between. Clones were sequenced by immunoSEQ multiplex PCR, and TCRdb holds only the in-frame ones, with some missing. The sample lists some 490,000 clones; roughly 80% were seen once. The V call is TRBV18, the J call TRBJ2-3; a weak D match, TRBD1 (6 bases). Material for sequencing was PBMCs. The sequence came from a woman between 35 and 50 years old in good health. Some clones in this sample may be carry-over from other donors' samples. The CDR3 DNA reads TGTGCCAGCTCACCAAGGGGACAAGGAGGCACAGATACGCAGTATTTT. This translates into CASSPRGQGGTDTQYF.